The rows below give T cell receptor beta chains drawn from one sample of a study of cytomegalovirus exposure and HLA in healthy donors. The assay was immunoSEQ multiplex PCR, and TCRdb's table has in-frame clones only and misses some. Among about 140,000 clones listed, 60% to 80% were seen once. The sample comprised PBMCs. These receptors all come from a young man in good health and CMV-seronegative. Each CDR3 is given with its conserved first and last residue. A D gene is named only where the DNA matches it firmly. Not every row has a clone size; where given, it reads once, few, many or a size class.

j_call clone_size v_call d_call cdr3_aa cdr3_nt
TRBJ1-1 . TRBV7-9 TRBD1 CASSVRTGIAFF TGTGCCAGCAGCGTTCGGACAGGGATAGCTTTCTTT
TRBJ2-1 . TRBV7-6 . CASSLTDGNEQFF TGTGCCAGCAGCCTAACCGACGGGAATGAGCAGTTCTTC
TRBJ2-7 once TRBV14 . CASSIDYEQYF TGTGCCAGCTCGATAGACTACGAGCAGTACTTC
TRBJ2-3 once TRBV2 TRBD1 CASSEGTGLGTDTQYF TGTGCCAGCAGTGAAGGGACAGGTTTGGGTACAGATACGCAGTATTTT
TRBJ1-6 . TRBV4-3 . CASSSYNSPLHF TGCGCCAGCAGTAGCTATAATTCACCCCTCCACTTT
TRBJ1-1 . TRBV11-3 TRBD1 CASSLGQGGDEAFF TGTGCCAGCAGCTTGGGACAGGGAGGAGATGAAGCTTTCTTT
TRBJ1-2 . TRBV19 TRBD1 CATRGGTGFYGYTF TGTGCCACACGGGGAGGGACAGGTTTTTATGGCTACACCTTC
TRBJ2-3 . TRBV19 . CASSMTGTSPTDTQYF TGTGCCAGTAGTATGACCGGGACTTCCCCCACAGATACGCAGTATTTT
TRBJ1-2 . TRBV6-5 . CASSYGRNYGYTF TGTGCCAGCAGTTACGGGAGGAACTATGGCTACACCTTC
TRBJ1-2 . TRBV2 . CASTGGNQYGYTF TGTGCCAGCACGGGGGGGAACCAATATGGCTACACCTTC
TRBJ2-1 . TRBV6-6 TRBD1 CASSPAGTGAGEQFF TGTGCCAGCAGTCCTGCCGGGACAGGGGCGGGCGAGCAGTTCTTC
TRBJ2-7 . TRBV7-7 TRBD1 CASSLGTGGSYEQYF TGTGCTAGCAGCTTAGGGACAGGGGGCTCCTACGAGCAGTACTTC
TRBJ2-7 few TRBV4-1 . CASSQGPRVEF TGCGCCAGCAGCCAAGGGCCCAGGGTGGAGTTC
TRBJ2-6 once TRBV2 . CASSYGGTGANVLTF TGTGCCAGCAGTTATGGAGGGACTGGGGCCAACGTCCTGACTTTC
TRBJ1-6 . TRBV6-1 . CASTPSQNSPLHF TGTGCCAGCACCCCATCCCAGAATTCACCCCTCCACTTT
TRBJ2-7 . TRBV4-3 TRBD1 CASSQGRDSLYEQYF TGCGCCAGCAGCCAAGGCCGGGACAGCCTCTACGAGCAGTACTTC
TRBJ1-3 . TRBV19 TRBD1 CASTPLSTGFGNTIYF TGTGCCAGTACACCCCTCTCGACAGGGTTCGGAAACACCATATATTTT
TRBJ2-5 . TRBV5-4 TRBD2 CASSLTGGETQYF TGTGCCAGCAGCTTAACGGGAGGGGAGACCCAGTACTTC
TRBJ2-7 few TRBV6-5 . CASSGRRDTEQYF TGTGCCAGCAGTGGCCGACGGGACACAGAGCAGTACTTC
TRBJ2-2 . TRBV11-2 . CASSLSGTNTGELFF TGTGCCAGCAGCTTATCCGGGACGAACACCGGGGAGCTGTTTTTT
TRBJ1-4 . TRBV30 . CAWSGGLINEKLFF TGTGCCTGGAGTGGAGGACTGATAAATGAAAAACTGTTTTTT
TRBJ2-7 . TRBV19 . CASMKEITAYEQYF TGTGCCAGTATGAAGGAGATTACGGCCTACGAGCAGTACTTC
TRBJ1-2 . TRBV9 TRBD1 CASSASGTGNYGYTF TGTGCCAGCAGCGCCAGCGGGACAGGCAACTATGGCTACACCTTC
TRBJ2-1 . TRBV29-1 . CSVGGLPQGSEQFF TGCAGCGTTGGCGGACTCCCCCAAGGCAGTGAGCAGTTCTTC
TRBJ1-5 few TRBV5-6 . CASSSTIPRSSNQPQHF TGTGCCAGCAGCTCCACCATCCCCCGCAGTAGCAATCAGCCCCAGCATTTT
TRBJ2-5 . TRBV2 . CASSENRQETQYF TGTGCCAGCAGTGAAAACAGACAAGAGACCCAGTACTTC
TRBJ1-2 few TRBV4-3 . CASSPRFNYGYTF TGCGCCAGCAGCCCCAGGTTTAACTATGGCTACACCTTC
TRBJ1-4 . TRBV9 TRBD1 CASSVTPGTGRSGRREKLFF TGTGCCAGCAGCGTAACCCCCGGGACAGGCCGGTCCGGAAGGCGGGAAAAACTGTTTTTT
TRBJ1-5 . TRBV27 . CASSPHLGLMQGGNQPQHF TGTGCCAGCAGTCCCCATTTGGGGTTGATGCAAGGGGGCAATCAGCCCCAGCATTTT
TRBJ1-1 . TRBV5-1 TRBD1 CASSLSGTGNTEAFF TGCGCCAGCAGCTTGTCAGGGACAGGGAACACTGAAGCTTTCTTT
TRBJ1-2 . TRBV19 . CASSITGNYGYTF TGTGCCAGTAGTATCACCGGTAACTATGGCTACACCTTC
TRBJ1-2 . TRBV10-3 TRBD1 CAIRGDRGSYGYTF TGTGCCATCAGGGGGGACAGGGGCTCTTATGGCTACACCTTC
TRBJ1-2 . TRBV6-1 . CASSELSSRGYTF TGTGCCAGCAGTGAATTGAGTTCCAGGGGCTACACCTTC
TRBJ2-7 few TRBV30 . CAWAWTDEQYF TGTGCCTGGGCATGGACAGACGAGCAGTACTTC
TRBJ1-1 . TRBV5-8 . CASSFSPGGYEAFF TGTGCCAGCAGCTTTAGCCCCGGGGGATATGAAGCTTTCTTT
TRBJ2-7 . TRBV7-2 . CASSYLPYEQYF TGTGCCAGCAGCTACCTCCCCTACGAGCAGTACTTC
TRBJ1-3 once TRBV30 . CAWRMGVGAGNTIYF TGTGCCTGGAGGATGGGAGTAGGCGCGGGAAACACCATATATTTT
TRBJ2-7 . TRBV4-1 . CASSHPSAGSSYEQYF TGCGCCAGCAGCCACCCCTCGGCGGGGAGCTCCTACGAGCAGTACTTC
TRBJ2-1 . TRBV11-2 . CASSPAEVLSYNEQFF TGTGCCAGCAGCCCCGCAGAGGTACTCTCCTACAATGAGCAGTTCTTC
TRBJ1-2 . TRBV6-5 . CASSTSGMYGYTF TGTGCCAGCAGTACCTCAGGGATGTATGGCTACACCTTC
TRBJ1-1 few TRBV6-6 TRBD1 CASSPGQGNTEAFF TGTGCCAGCAGTCCGGGACAGGGGAACACTGAAGCTTTCTTT
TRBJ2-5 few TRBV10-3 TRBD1 CAISESDRVDLSQETQYF TGTGCCATCAGTGAGTCGGACAGGGTGGACCTGAGCCAAGAGACCCAGTACTTC
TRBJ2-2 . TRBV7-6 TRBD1 CASSFGTETNTGELFF TGTGCCAGCAGCTTCGGGACAGAGACGAACACCGGGGAGCTGTTTTTT
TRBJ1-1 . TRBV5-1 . CASSLYKPGTEAFF TGCGCCAGCAGCCTATACAAGCCGGGAACTGAAGCTTTCTTT
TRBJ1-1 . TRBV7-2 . CASSFNAGNTEAFF TGTGCCAGCAGCTTTAACGCAGGGAACACTGAAGCTTTCTTT